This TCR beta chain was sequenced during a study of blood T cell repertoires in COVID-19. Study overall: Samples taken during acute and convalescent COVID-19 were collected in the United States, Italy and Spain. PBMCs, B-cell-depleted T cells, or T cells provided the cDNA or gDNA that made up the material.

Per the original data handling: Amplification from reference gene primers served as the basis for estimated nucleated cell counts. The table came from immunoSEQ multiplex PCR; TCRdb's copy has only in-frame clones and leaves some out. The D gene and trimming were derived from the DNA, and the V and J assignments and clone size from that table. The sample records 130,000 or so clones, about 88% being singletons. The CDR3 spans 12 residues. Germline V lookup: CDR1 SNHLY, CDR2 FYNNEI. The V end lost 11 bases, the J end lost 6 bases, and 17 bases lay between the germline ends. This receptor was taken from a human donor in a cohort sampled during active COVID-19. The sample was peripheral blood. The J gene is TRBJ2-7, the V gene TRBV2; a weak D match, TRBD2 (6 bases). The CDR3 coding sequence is TGTGCCTCTCGACTAGGCGATGGCGAGCAGTACTTC. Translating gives CASRLGDGEQYF.